This is a list of T cell receptor beta chains from one sample in a study of T-cell reconstitution after alpha-beta-depleted transplantation in children. TCRdb passed the PCR reads through MiXCR, listing each CDR3 protein once. The data contain around 700,000 distinct CDR3 sequences, over 10% of them singletons. The source was PBMCs, collected before TCRalphabeta/CD19-depleted stem cell transplant. Receptor source: a girl aged 2 to 10 with congenital amegakaryocytic thrombocytopenia, due to receive a stem cell transplant. CDR3s include the opening cysteine and the closing phenylalanine or tryptophan. Each record gives: D gene, J gene, V gene, clone size, CDR3 DNA, CDR3 protein. A D gene is named only where the DNA matches it firmly. The size entry is marked missing in some rows and otherwise reads once, few, many or a size class.

D gene: -
J gene: TRBJ2-1
V gene: TRBV13
clone size: -
CDR3 DNA: TGTGCCAGCAGCTCCCGTCGCACCAGTTCCATACCTGACTCCTACAATGAGCAGTTCTTC
CDR3 protein: CASSSRRTSSIPDSYNEQFF

D gene: -
J gene: TRBJ1-2
V gene: TRBV7-9
clone size: many
CDR3 DNA: TGTGCCAGCAGCCCCGGACAGTACTATGGCTACACCTTC
CDR3 protein: CASSPGQYYGYTF

D gene: -
J gene: TRBJ2-7
V gene: TRBV3-1
clone size: -
CDR3 DNA: TGTGCCAGCAGCCGCCGACATCTCTACGAGCAGTACTTC
CDR3 protein: CASSRRHLYEQYF

D gene: -
J gene: TRBJ2-1
V gene: TRBV20-1
clone size: many
CDR3 DNA: TGCAGCGCCAAACGGCAGGGTTTGCCCTACAATGAGCAGTTCTTC
CDR3 protein: CSAKRQGLPYNEQFF

D gene: -
J gene: TRBJ2-3
V gene: TRBV20-1
clone size: few
CDR3 DNA: TGCAGTGCTAGCCCAGGGCTAGCAGATACGCAGTATTTT
CDR3 protein: CSASPGLADTQYF

D gene: TRBD1
J gene: TRBJ1-2
V gene: TRBV28
clone size: many
CDR3 DNA: TGTGCCAGCAGTTTATGGACGACAGGGTATGGCTACACCTTC
CDR3 protein: CASSLWTTGYGYTF

D gene: -
J gene: TRBJ2-1
V gene: TRBV27
clone size: few
CDR3 DNA: TGTGCCAGCAGTCCCGAAGGTGGAGCCTGGGGGCAGTTCTTC
CDR3 protein: CASSPEGGAWGQFF

D gene: -
J gene: TRBJ2-2
V gene: TRBV20-1
clone size: many
CDR3 DNA: TGCAGTGCTCGAGTCCTGAACACCGGGGAGCTGTTTTTT
CDR3 protein: CSARVLNTGELFF

D gene: -
J gene: TRBJ2-5
V gene: TRBV7-2
clone size: -
CDR3 DNA: TGTGCCAGCAGCACAAGCTTTAGGACCCAGTACTTC
CDR3 protein: CASSTSFRTQYF

D gene: TRBD1
J gene: TRBJ2-1
V gene: TRBV20-1
clone size: -
CDR3 DNA: TGCAGTGCTAGAGTCCAGACAGGGGCACACTACAATGAGCAGTTCTTC
CDR3 protein: CSARVQTGAHYNEQFF

D gene: -
J gene: TRBJ1-2
V gene: TRBV29-1
clone size: many
CDR3 DNA: TGCAGCGTTGAAGCTCCGGGGATCTATGGCTACACCTTC
CDR3 protein: CSVEAPGIYGYTF

D gene: TRBD1
J gene: TRBJ1-1
V gene: TRBV29-1
clone size: few
CDR3 DNA: TGCAGCGTCATGACAGGGGCATCCCTTAACACTGAAGCTTTCTTT
CDR3 protein: CSVMTGASLNTEAFF

D gene: -
J gene: TRBJ1-2
V gene: TRBV20-1
clone size: -
CDR3 DNA: TGCAGTGCTAGGAGCGACAGTGCACCCTATGGCTACCCCTTC
CDR3 protein: CSARSDSAPYGYPF

D gene: -
J gene: TRBJ2-3
V gene: TRBV6-5
clone size: many
CDR3 DNA: TGTGCCAGCAGGTCTAGCACAGATACGCAGTATTTT
CDR3 protein: CASRSSTDTQYF

D gene: -
J gene: TRBJ2-1
V gene: TRBV13
clone size: -
CDR3 DNA: TGTGCCAGCAGCTTAGACATAACCTACGACATCCCCGGAGGGAAGGGTAGACCCTACAATGAGCAGTTCTTC
CDR3 protein: CASSLDITYDIPGGKGRPYNEQFF

D gene: TRBD2
J gene: TRBJ2-1
V gene: TRBV18
clone size: -
CDR3 DNA: TGTGCCAGCTCGCTCTCTAGCGGGAGGATAAATGAGCAGTTCTTC
CDR3 protein: CASSLSSGRINEQFF

D gene: TRBD2
J gene: TRBJ2-3
V gene: TRBV29-1
clone size: few
CDR3 DNA: TGCAGCGTTGATTTTGCGGGAGGAGATACGCAGTATTTT
CDR3 protein: CSVDFAGGDTQYF

D gene: -
J gene: TRBJ2-2
V gene: TRBV7-2
clone size: -
CDR3 DNA: TGTGCCAGCAGCTTGTGGGCAGGGGCTACCGGGGGGCTGTTTTTT
CDR3 protein: CASSLWAGATGGLFF

D gene: -
J gene: TRBJ1-2
V gene: TRBV15
clone size: many
CDR3 DNA: TGTGCCACCAGCAGAGAACCGCGCTATGGCTACACCTTC
CDR3 protein: CATSREPRYGYTF

D gene: TRBD1
J gene: TRBJ2-7
V gene: TRBV5-1
clone size: -
CDR3 DNA: TGCGCCAGCAGCCACCCGACAGGGAGCTCCTACGAGCAGTACTTC
CDR3 protein: CASSHPTGSSYEQYF

D gene: -
J gene: TRBJ2-7
V gene: TRBV12-3/TRBV12-4
clone size: many
CDR3 DNA: TGTGCCAGCAGTTCCCGGGACGGACGGGAGCAGTACTTC
CDR3 protein: CASSSRDGREQYF

D gene: -
J gene: TRBJ2-2
V gene: TRBV28
clone size: -
CDR3 DNA: TGTGCCAGCAGTCTCTTAATGGCCGGGGAGCTGTTTTTT
CDR3 protein: CASSLLMAGELFF

D gene: TRBD1
J gene: TRBJ1-1
V gene: TRBV12-3/TRBV12-4
clone size: few
CDR3 DNA: TGTGCCAGCAGCCGGGATTCCTACAGGGGAATATACACTGAAGCTTTCTTT
CDR3 protein: CASSRDSYRGIYTEAFF

D gene: -
J gene: TRBJ2-7
V gene: TRBV5-1
clone size: many
CDR3 DNA: TGCGCCAGCGGACTAACGACCTACGAGCAGTACTTC
CDR3 protein: CASGLTTYEQYF

D gene: -
J gene: TRBJ1-2
V gene: TRBV20-1
clone size: many
CDR3 DNA: TGCAGTGCTCAAACGAGTCGGGGTTACGACTATGGCTACACCTTC
CDR3 protein: CSAQTSRGYDYGYTF

D gene: -
J gene: TRBJ1-1
V gene: TRBV9
clone size: many
CDR3 DNA: TGTGCCAGCAGCGTTAACCACCTTGAAGCTTTCTTT
CDR3 protein: CASSVNHLEAFF

D gene: -
J gene: TRBJ1-2
V gene: TRBV20-1
clone size: many
CDR3 DNA: TGCAGTGCTAGAGACCCAATGGGGGCTGAGGGCTACACCTTC
CDR3 protein: CSARDPMGAEGYTF

D gene: -
J gene: TRBJ2-4
V gene: TRBV28
clone size: many
CDR3 DNA: TGTGCCAGCAGCCCCTTCGACTCCGCGCCCAAAAACATTCAGTACTTC
CDR3 protein: CASSPFDSAPKNIQYF

D gene: -
J gene: TRBJ2-1
V gene: TRBV5-1
clone size: many
CDR3 DNA: TGCGCCAGCAGCTTGGATAATCATTTCTCCTACAATGAGCAGTTCTTC
CDR3 protein: CASSLDNHFSYNEQFF

D gene: TRBD2
J gene: TRBJ2-1
V gene: TRBV29-1
clone size: -
CDR3 DNA: TGCAGCGTTCCGAGTGAGGGGCGGGAGGGTCATTCAGGCGACAATGAGCAGTTCTTC
CDR3 protein: CSVPSEGREGHSGDNEQFF

D gene: -
J gene: TRBJ2-1
V gene: TRBV20-1
clone size: few
CDR3 DNA: TGCAGTGCTACCCTAGCGTTTGAGCAGTTCTTC
CDR3 protein: CSATLAFEQFF

D gene: -
J gene: TRBJ1-2
V gene: TRBV18
clone size: -
CDR3 DNA: TGTGCCAGCTCAACAGGGTTTGGCTACACCTTC
CDR3 protein: CASSTGFGYTF

D gene: TRBD1
J gene: TRBJ2-7
V gene: TRBV7-6
clone size: few
CDR3 DNA: TGTGCCAGCAGCCGAGTGCCGGGACAGAGTCCCTACGAGCAGTACTTC
CDR3 protein: CASSRVPGQSPYEQYF

D gene: TRBD2
J gene: TRBJ2-3
V gene: TRBV6-5
clone size: many
CDR3 DNA: TGTGCCAGCAGTCAGCGGGGTGGGAGCACAGATACGCAGTATTTT
CDR3 protein: CASSQRGGSTDTQYF

D gene: TRBD2
J gene: TRBJ2-7
V gene: TRBV29-1
clone size: many
CDR3 DNA: TGCAGCGCGGTTTCACTAGCGGGCGCCTACGAGCAGTACTTC
CDR3 protein: CSAVSLAGAYEQYF

D gene: -
J gene: TRBJ1-5
V gene: TRBV21-1
clone size: -
CDR3 DNA: TGTGCCAGCAGCAAGGGGACCCTGACAGGGGAGCCCCAGCATTTT
CDR3 protein: CASSKGTLTGEPQHF

D gene: -
J gene: TRBJ2-3
V gene: TRBV9
clone size: few
CDR3 DNA: TGTGCCAGCACAGAGGAGGGCCTAAGCACAGATACGCAGTATTTT
CDR3 protein: CASTEEGLSTDTQYF

D gene: -
J gene: TRBJ2-2
V gene: TRBV20-1
clone size: few
CDR3 DNA: TGCAGTGCTAGATACCAGGAGACGAACACCGGGGAGCTGTTTTTT
CDR3 protein: CSARYQETNTGELFF

D gene: -
J gene: TRBJ1-5
V gene: TRBV20-1
clone size: many
CDR3 DNA: TGCAGTGCTAGGAGGGGCGGGGGGGAACAGCCCCAGCATTTT
CDR3 protein: CSARRGGGEQPQHF

D gene: -
J gene: TRBJ1-5
V gene: TRBV10-3
clone size: -
CDR3 DNA: TGTGCCATCTCTCCCGATAGCAATCAGCCCCAGCATTTT
CDR3 protein: CAISPDSNQPQHF

D gene: -
J gene: TRBJ1-1
V gene: TRBV5-1
clone size: many
CDR3 DNA: TGCGCCAGCAGCTTCGGGACATTGAACACTGAAGCTTTCTTT
CDR3 protein: CASSFGTLNTEAFF

D gene: -
J gene: TRBJ2-5
V gene: TRBV7-9
clone size: -
CDR3 DNA: TGTGCCAGCAGCTTACAAGAGGGACTCAAGGGAGAGACCCAGTACTTC
CDR3 protein: CASSLQEGLKGETQYF

D gene: TRBD1
J gene: TRBJ1-3
V gene: TRBV5-1
clone size: -
CDR3 DNA: TGCGCCAGCAGCTTGGCACAGGGGCTGAGTGGAAACACCATATATTTT
CDR3 protein: CASSLAQGLSGNTIYF